Listed below are T cell receptor beta chains from one sample, sequenced in a study of OX40 agonist ivuxolimab in advanced cancers. Data came from immunoSEQ multiplex PCR; TCRdb stores just in-frame clones and leaves some out. The sample consists of 35,000 to 45,000 clones, 88% of them appearing once. The specimen was CD4+ or CD8+ T cells sorted from blood, collected in a trial of the OX40 agonist ivuxolimab. The receptors come from an adult with an advanced solid tumor such as melanoma, head and neck, liver or kidney cancer. CDR3s include the opening cysteine and the closing phenylalanine or tryptophan. D genes are given only for firm matches. For some rows the clone size is stated as once, few or many, or as a class when expanded; others skip it.

cdr3_aa | cdr3_nt | clone_size | j_call | d_call | v_call
CASSLPSANIYEQYF | TGTGCCAGCAGCTTGCCTAGCGCGAACATCTACGAGCAGTACTTC | . | TRBJ2-7 | . | TRBV5-4
CASSLSQVNEQFF | TGTGCCAGCAGTTTATCGCAGGTTAATGAGCAGTTCTTC | . | TRBJ2-1 | . | TRBV27
CASSLYRIGEGGATNEKLFF | TGCGCCAGCAGCTTGTATAGAATTGGGGAAGGAGGGGCAACTAATGAAAAACTGTTTTTT | . | TRBJ1-4 | . | TRBV5-1
CASSPGQALSEQFF | TGTGCCAGCAGCCCAGGACAGGCTCTAAGTGAGCAGTTCTTC | few | TRBJ2-1 | TRBD1 | TRBV7-6
CATSRVRGTEKLFF | TGTGCCACCAGCAGAGTAAGGGGAACGGAAAAACTGTTTTTT | . | TRBJ1-4 | . | TRBV15
CASSDPSGGGTSVSQETQYF | TGTGCCAGCAGTGATCCCAGTGGGGGTGGGACTAGCGTTTCCCAAGAGACCCAGTACTTC | . | TRBJ2-5 | TRBD2 | TRBV2
CASSLEVSDEQYF | TGTGCCAGCAGCTTAGAGGTGAGCGACGAGCAGTACTTC | . | TRBJ2-7 | . | TRBV7-9
CASSLRGTSSYEQYF | TGTGCCAGCAGCTTACGCGGGACCAGCTCCTACGAGCAGTACTTC | . | TRBJ2-7 | . | TRBV13
CASSSTGGDTGELFF | TGTGCCAGCAGCTCGACAGGGGGCGACACCGGGGAGCTGTTTTTT | few | TRBJ2-2 | TRBD1 | TRBV7-9
CASNSRQGSNSYNEQFF | TGTGCCAGTAATTCGAGACAGGGGTCCAACTCCTACAATGAGCAGTTCTTC | . | TRBJ2-1 | TRBD1 | TRBV19
CASSVDGATDTQYF | TGTGCCAGCAGCGTAGATGGCGCCACAGATACGCAGTATTTT | few | TRBJ2-3 | . | TRBV9
CASSVRSDLRDNEQFF | TGTGCCAGCAGCGTACGCAGCGATCTCCGGGACAATGAGCAGTTCTTC | . | TRBJ2-1 | . | TRBV9
CASRRADTQYF | TGTGCCAGCAGACGGGCAGATACGCAGTATTTT | . | TRBJ2-3 | . | TRBV5-6
CASSLEAGWETQYF | TGTGCCAGCAGCTTAGAAGCAGGGTGGGAGACCCAGTACTTC | . | TRBJ2-5 | . | TRBV7-9
CASSFLDSVYNEQFF | TGTGCCAGCAGCTTCCTAGATTCGGTATACAATGAGCAGTTCTTC | . | TRBJ2-1 | . | TRBV5-4
CASSFRQGSETQYF | TGTGCCAGCAGCTTTCGACAGGGGAGTGAGACCCAGTACTTC | . | TRBJ2-5 | TRBD1 | TRBV13
CASSHLLAGAEQFF | TGTGCCAGCAGCCACCTCCTAGCGGGAGCTGAGCAGTTCTTC | . | TRBJ2-1 | TRBD2 | TRBV7-2
CASSLSQGNYGYTF | TGTGCCAGCAGCTTGAGCCAAGGGAACTATGGCTACACCTTC | . | TRBJ1-2 | . | TRBV5-8
CASSQDRWGPAFF | TGCGCCAGCAGCCAAGATCGATGGGGGCCAGCTTTCTTT | . | TRBJ1-1 | . | TRBV4-1
CASSISSGRVYEQFF | TGTGCCAGCAGCATCTCTAGCGGGAGGGTCTATGAGCAGTTCTTC | once | TRBJ2-1 | TRBD2 | TRBV7-6
CASSSGQGVYEQYF | TGTGCCAGCAGCTCGGGACAGGGCGTCTACGAGCAGTACTTC | . | TRBJ2-7 | TRBD1 | TRBV7-9
CASSSTGSTHEQYF | TGTGCCAGCAGCTCCACCGGGAGTACCCACGAGCAGTACTTC | . | TRBJ2-7 | . | TRBV7-9
CASSLRGGLAGYEQYF | TGTGCCAGCAGTTTAAGGGGGGGGCTAGCGGGCTACGAGCAGTACTTC | . | TRBJ2-7 | TRBD2 | TRBV28
CASRPTGDYGYTF | TGTGCCAGCCGCCCGACAGGGGACTATGGCTACACCTTC | . | TRBJ1-2 | TRBD1 | TRBV28
CASSISPNTEAFF | TGTGCCAGCAGTATCAGCCCGAACACTGAAGCTTTCTTT | . | TRBJ1-1 | . | TRBV27
CASSLVGGGWSEAFF | TGTGCCAGCAGCTTAGTCGGGGGCGGCTGGTCTGAAGCTTTCTTT | . | TRBJ1-1 | . | TRBV7-9
CASSLSGPNTEAFF | TGTGCCAGCAGTTTATCGGGACCGAACACTGAAGCTTTCTTT | . | TRBJ1-1 | . | TRBV27
CASSDGTGGQPQHF | TGTGCCAGCAGTGACGGGACGGGGGGGCAGCCCCAGCATTTT | . | TRBJ1-5 | . | TRBV25-1
CASSQGRTGGYEQYF | TGCGCCAGCAGCCAAGGCCGGACAGGGGGCTACGAGCAGTACTTC | . | TRBJ2-7 | TRBD1 | TRBV4-3
CASSTIPNEQYF | TGTGCCAGCAGTACAATCCCCAACGAGCAGTACTTC | . | TRBJ2-7 | . | TRBV6-5
CASSQVETASHWGGELFF | TGTGCCAGCAGCCAAGTCGAAACGGCCTCCCATTGGGGCGGGGAGCTGTTTTTT | . | TRBJ2-2 | . | TRBV4-2
CASSQAGLTYEQYF | TGCGCCAGCAGCCAAGCGGGACTAACCTACGAGCAGTACTTC | . | TRBJ2-7 | TRBD2 | TRBV4-1
CASSFSDYEQYF | TGTGCCAGCAGCTTTTCCGACTACGAGCAGTACTTC | . | TRBJ2-7 | . | TRBV5-4
CASSRPGEEKLFF | TGTGCCAGCAGCCGGCCAGGGGAGGAAAAACTGTTTTTT | once | TRBJ1-4 | . | TRBV4-2
CASSTGLAGARGDTQYF | TGTGCCAGTAGTACCGGACTAGCGGGAGCTCGAGGAGATACGCAGTATTTT | few | TRBJ2-3 | TRBD2 | TRBV19
CASSLAGGFNEQFF | TGTGCCAGCAGCCTAGCGGGAGGCTTCAATGAGCAGTTCTTC | . | TRBJ2-1 | TRBD2 | TRBV7-8
CASSKEGELLTGNTIYF | TGTGCCAGCAGCAAAGAGGGAGAGTTATTGACTGGAAACACCATATATTTT | . | TRBJ1-3 | . | TRBV21-1
CASSLGPFTGELFF | TGTGCCAGCAGCTTGGGTCCATTCACCGGGGAGCTGTTTTTT | once | TRBJ2-2 | . | TRBV5-5
CASSIGGHTEAFF | TGTGCCAGCAGCATCGGGGGGCACACTGAAGCTTTCTTT | . | TRBJ1-1 | . | TRBV27
CASRDLAGGGADTQYF | TGCGCCAGCAGGGATCTAGCGGGAGGAGGTGCAGATACGCAGTATTTT | few | TRBJ2-3 | TRBD2 | TRBV4-1
CASRSGTRVDEQFF | TGTGCCAGCAGAAGCGGGACTAGAGTCGATGAGCAGTTCTTC | few | TRBJ2-1 | . | TRBV21-1
CASSLAGGPTDTQYF | TGTGCCAGCAGCTTAGCGGGAGGGCCGACAGATACGCAGTATTTT | . | TRBJ2-3 | TRBD2 | TRBV7-6
CARSGITNTEAFF | TGTGCCAGATCTGGCATCACGAACACTGAAGCTTTCTTT | . | TRBJ1-1 | . | TRBV7-9
CASSPIAGAPYEQYF | TGTGCCAGCAGTCCCATAGCGGGAGCCCCCTACGAGCAGTACTTC | . | TRBJ2-7 | TRBD2 | TRBV6-6
CASSSVTVDLNEQFF | TGTGCCAGTAGTTCAGTGACTGTCGACCTCAATGAGCAGTTCTTC | . | TRBJ2-1 | . | TRBV19
CASSIDRNNEQFF | TGTGCCAGCAGTATAGACAGAAACAATGAGCAGTTCTTC | . | TRBJ2-1 | . | TRBV27
CASSFRDFLNIQYF | TGCGCCAGCAGCTTCCGGGACTTTCTAAACATTCAGTACTTC | . | TRBJ2-4 | . | TRBV5-1
CASSLAEGTDTQYF | TGTGCCAGCAGCTTAGCGGAGGGCACAGATACGCAGTATTTT | . | TRBJ2-3 | . | TRBV7-8
CASSLNRGRSYEQYF | TGTGCCAGCAGCCTAAACAGGGGGCGCTCCTACGAGCAGTACTTC | . | TRBJ2-7 | TRBD1 | TRBV28
CASSIEVLASYEQYF | TGTGCCAGTAGTATCGAGGTTTTGGCTTCCTACGAGCAGTACTTC | . | TRBJ2-7 | . | TRBV19
CASSQDWGMNTEAFF | TGCGCCAGCAGCCAAGATTGGGGAATGAACACTGAAGCTTTCTTT | few | TRBJ1-1 | . | TRBV4-1
CASSQGGSGSSYNEQFF | TGCGCCAGCAGCCAAGGTGGTAGCGGGAGTTCCTACAATGAGCAGTTCTTC | . | TRBJ2-1 | TRBD2 | TRBV4-1
CASKAGLGFTEAFF | TGTGCCAGTAAGGCAGGGCTTGGATTCACTGAAGCTTTCTTT | once | TRBJ1-1 | . | TRBV19
CATLPYRGSNQPQHF | TGTGCTACACTTCCATACAGGGGTAGCAATCAGCCCCAGCATTTT | . | TRBJ1-5 | TRBD1 | TRBV19